One TCR beta chain is described in this entry. Its binding antigen is unknown. The record has no base qualities; no much larger clone is one base away. V lost 6 bases and J lost 1 base; the stretch between them is 16 bases long. The CDR3 spans 14 residues, from the cysteine through the phenylalanine. Kept here is only the CDR3 DNA, which spans 42 bases and is read in frame from base 1. The germline V gene (reference sequence) gives CDR1 as DFQATT and CDR2 as SNEGSKA. The data were taken from a study of response to subunit inactivated influenza vaccine listed by TCRdb under 2018. Broadly, across the study: Deep quantitative profiling of the T cell receptor repertoire was used in the study to follow responses to a trivalent subunit inactivated influenza vaccine.

The library was produced with RT-PCR. The listed sequencing device is Illumina HiSeq 2500. Starting from the raw public reads, TCRdb applied fastp trimming at Q25, assembled clones with MiXCR and retained in-frame beta chains. Rows with one shared CDR3 protein collapse into an entry with the most common genes and DNA. In all, the sample holds under 850,000 distinct CDR3 sequences, and approximately 17% of those were seen once. The leading ten clones occupy roughly a tenth of the sample. Study-wide findings and limitations: The authors suggested that each seasonal influenza vaccination may recruit only a limited number of new T cells.

The sample consisted of PBMCs from blood, taken 5 to 6 days after vaccination. The chain was built from TRBV20-1 and TRBJ2-7, with the D call tentatively TRBD1 or TRBD2, each fitting 5 bases. The clonotype was recovered from a man between 45 and 60 years old who received an inactivated influenza vaccine. Donor details come from another sample of the same person, matched by shared clones. The encoded CDR3 is CSAEGKVMSYEQYF. Read as DNA, the sequence is TGCAGTGCAGAGGGGAAGGTTATGTCCTACGAGCAGTACTTC.